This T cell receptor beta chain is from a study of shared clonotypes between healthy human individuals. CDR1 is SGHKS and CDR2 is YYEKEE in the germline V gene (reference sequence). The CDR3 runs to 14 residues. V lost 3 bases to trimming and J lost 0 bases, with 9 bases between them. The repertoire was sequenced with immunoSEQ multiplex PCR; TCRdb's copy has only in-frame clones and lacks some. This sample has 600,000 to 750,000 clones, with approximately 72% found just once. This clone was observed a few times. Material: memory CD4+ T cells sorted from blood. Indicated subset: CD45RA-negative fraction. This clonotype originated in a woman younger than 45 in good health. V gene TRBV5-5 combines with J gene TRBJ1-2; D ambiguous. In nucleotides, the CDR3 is TGTGCCAGCAGCTCCCCATCCGCTAACTATGGCTACACCTTC. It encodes CASSSPSANYGYTF.